The next 11 T cell receptor beta chains were all read from a single sample in a study of blood T cell repertoires in COVID-19. The assay was immunoSEQ multiplex PCR, and TCRdb's table has in-frame clones only and misses some. This sample has 250,000 or so clones, with 84% found just once. The sample consisted of peripheral blood. Every receptor here comes from a woman in her thirties or forties who had recovered from COVID-19.

J is TRBJ2-2 and V is TRBV7-9, with D possibly being TRBD1 (5 bases). The V and J ends lost 11 bases and 6 bases respectively, with 13 bases between them. The CDR3 covers 12 residues. Looked up from germline, CDR1 is SEHNR and CDR2 is FQNEAQ (reference sequence). CDR3 residues: CARDGASGELFF. CDR3 bases: TGTGCCCGCGATGGGGCGTCCGGGGAGCTGTTTTTT.

Only one count was recorded for this clone. V usage is TRBV19 and J usage is TRBJ2-2; 7 bases agree with TRBD1. Trimming removed 5 bases from V and 1 base from J; junction bases left unmatched: 1. CDR3 length equals 14 residues. Germline V lookup: CDR1 LNHDA, CDR2 SQIVND (reference sequence). This CDR3 reads CASSRQGNTGELFF. CDR3 bases: TGTGCCAGTAGTCGACAGGGGAACACCGGGGAGCTGTTTTTT.

This clone occurred a few times. The chain carries TRBV11-2 and TRBJ1-1, with TRBD1 identical over 8 bases. Germline loops: CDR1 SGHAT, CDR2 FQNNGV. The CDR3 is 14 amino acids. The J segment lost 6 bases and the V segment lost 6 bases, leaving 9 bases of the junction unmatched. The CDR3 loop reads CASSYQGARSEAFF. CDR3 nucleotide sequence: TGTGCCAGCAGTTACCAGGGGGCCAGGTCTGAAGCTTTCTTT.

The rearrangement links TRBV10-3 to TRBJ1-5, with D hard to call. The CDR3 spans 13 residues. Trimming pared 4 bases from V and 4 bases from J, leaving 8 bases between. From germline, CDR1 is ENHRY and CDR2 SYGVKD. This CDR3 reads CAISGQDNQPQHF. The DNA of the CDR3 is TGTGCCATCAGTGGTCAGGATAATCAGCCCCAGCATTTT.

The chain combines TRBV10-3 with TRBJ1-2, with 7 bases identical to TRBD1. J was trimmed by 8 bases and V by 2 bases; bases with no gene match: 5. This CDR3 is built from 13 residues. Germline V lookup: CDR1 ENHRY, CDR2 SYGVKD. CDR3 sequence (DNA): TGTGCCATCAGTGAGAAGGGGGCGTGGGGCTACACCTTC. It encodes CAISEKGAWGYTF.

This sequence joins TRBV15 and TRBJ2-7; TRBD1 aligns across 7 bases. Germline V gives CDR1 LNHNV, CDR2 YYDKDF (reference sequence). Trimming removed 6 bases from V and 3 bases from J; junction bases left unmatched: 8. The CDR3 consists of 14 residues. For the CDR3, the DNA is TGTGCCACCAGTCCGGACAGGTTCTACTACGAGCAGTACTTC. Protein sequence: CATSPDRFYYEQYF.

The V gene is TRBV27, the J gene TRBJ2-1; a weak D match, TRBD2 (6 bases). V was trimmed by 6 bases and J by 0 bases, leaving 12 bases between them. This CDR3 region has 15 residues. Germline assignment: CDR1 MNHEY and CDR2 SMNVEV (reference sequence). CDR3 region: CASSRGLSSYNEQFF. The CDR3 DNA reads as TGTGCCAGCAGCCGGGGACTGAGCTCCTACAATGAGCAGTTCTTC.

The V call is TRBV7-2, the J call TRBJ2-7, with 11 bases lining up with TRBD1. Germline V gene sequence: CDR1 SGHTA, CDR2 FQGNSA. After removal of 5 bases from V and 7 bases from J, the junction contained 4 bases not matched to a gene. There are 13 residues in the CDR3. The CDR3, as DNA: TGTGCCAGCAGCAGGGACAGGGGGAGGGAGCAGTACTTC. It translates to CASSRDRGREQYF. The complete variable domain, with remaining parts taken from reference TRBV7-2 and TRBJ2-7, reads GAGVSQSPSNKVTEKGKDVELRCDPISGHTALYWYRQSLGQGLEFLIYFQGNSAPDKSGLPSDRFSAERTGGSVSTLTIQRTQQEDSAVYLCASSRDRGREQYFGPGTRLTVT.

CDR3 protein: CASSTSGTGLRALHF. The CDR3 DNA reads as TGTGCCAGCAGTACCTCCGGGACAGGGCTTCGAGCCCTCCACTTT. The gene calls are TRBV6-5 and TRBJ1-6; TRBD1 agrees at 9 bases. V lost 5 bases and J lost 14; bases outside the gene matches: 13. In germline, CDR1 is MNHEY, CDR2 SVGAGI. The CDR3 runs 15 residues.

The chain carries TRBV5-1 and TRBJ2-1; D gene uncertain. The germline V gene encodes CDR1 SGHRS and CDR2 YFSETQ. Between the trimmed V and J ends, which lost 2 bases and 6 bases, there was a span of 12 bases. The CDR3 is 14 amino acids. The CDR3 DNA follows: TGCGCCAGCAGCTTCGTGCCAGGCCCCAATGAGCAGTTCTTC. Amino acids: CASSFVPGPNEQFF.

The J gene is TRBJ1-4, the V gene TRBV6-1, with a possible D match to TRBD1 (5 bases). Trimming removed 0 bases from V and 5 bases from J, with 7 bases in between. CDR1 and CDR2 from the germline V gene are MNHNS and SASEGT. This CDR3 is 14 amino acids long. The CDR3 loop is CASSEAAGNEKLFF. CDR3 bases: TGTGCCAGCAGTGAAGCGGCAGGGAATGAAAAACTGTTTTTT.